This T cell receptor (beta chain) was captured in a study of blood T cell repertoires in COVID-19. Here immunoSEQ multiplex PCR was the method, and the copy in TCRdb shows in-frame clones only, minus some. The table shows some 120,000 clones, with around four fifths occurring only once. CDR1 and CDR2 (germline): KGHSH, LQKENI. V shed 3 bases and J 1 base; nucleotides not matched to a gene: 1. The CDR3 runs 15 residues. V gene TRBV18 combines with J gene TRBJ2-2, with 8 bases aligning to TRBD2. Sequences were obtained from peripheral blood. The receptor comes from a man aged 25-45 years with acute or convalescent COVID-19. The CDR3: CASSPLAGNTGELFF. DNA for the CDR3: TGTGCCAGCTCACCGCTAGCGGGGAACACCGGGGAGCTGTTTTTT.